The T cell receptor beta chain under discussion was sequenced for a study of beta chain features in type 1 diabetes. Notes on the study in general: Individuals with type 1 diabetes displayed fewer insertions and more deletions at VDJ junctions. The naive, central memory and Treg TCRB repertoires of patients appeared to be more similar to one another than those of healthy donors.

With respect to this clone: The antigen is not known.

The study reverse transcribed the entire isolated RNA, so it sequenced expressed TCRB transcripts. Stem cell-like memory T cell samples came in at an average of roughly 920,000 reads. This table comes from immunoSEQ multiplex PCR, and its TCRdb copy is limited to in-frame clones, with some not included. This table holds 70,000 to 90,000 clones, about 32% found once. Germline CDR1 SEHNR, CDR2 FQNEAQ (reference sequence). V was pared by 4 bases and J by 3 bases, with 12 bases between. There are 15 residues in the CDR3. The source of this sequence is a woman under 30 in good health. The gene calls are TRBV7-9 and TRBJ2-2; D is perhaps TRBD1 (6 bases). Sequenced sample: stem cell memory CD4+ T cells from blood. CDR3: CASSYREGYTGELFF. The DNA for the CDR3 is TGTGCCAGCAGCTACAGGGAAGGGTACACCGGGGAGCTGTTTTTT.